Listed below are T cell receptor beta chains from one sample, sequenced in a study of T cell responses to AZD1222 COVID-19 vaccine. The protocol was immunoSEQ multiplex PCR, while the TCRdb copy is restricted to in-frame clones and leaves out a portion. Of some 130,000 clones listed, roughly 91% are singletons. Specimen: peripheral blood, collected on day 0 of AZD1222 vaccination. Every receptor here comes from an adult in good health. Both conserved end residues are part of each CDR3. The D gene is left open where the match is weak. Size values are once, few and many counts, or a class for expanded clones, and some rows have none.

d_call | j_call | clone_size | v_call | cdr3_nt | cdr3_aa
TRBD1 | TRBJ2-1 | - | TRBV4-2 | TGTGCCAGCAGCCTCGATCCGGGACAGTACTACAATGAGCAGTTCTTC | CASSLDPGQYYNEQFF
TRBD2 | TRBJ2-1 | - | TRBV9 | TGTGCCAGCAGCGTAGGTAGAGGGAGACTAGCGGTGGGGGAGCAGTTCTTC | CASSVGRGRLAVGEQFF
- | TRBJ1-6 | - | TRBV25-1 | TGTGCCAGCAGTGACAGGGAGAGATCACCCCTCCACTTT | CASSDRERSPLHF
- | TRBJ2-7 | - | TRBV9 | TGTGCCAGCAGCGTAGACCCGCAGCCCTACGAGCAGTACTTC | CASSVDPQPYEQYF
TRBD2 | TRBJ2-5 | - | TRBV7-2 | TGTGCCAGCAGCTTTCAGCGGGGGGGCCAGGAGACCCAGTACTTC | CASSFQRGGQETQYF
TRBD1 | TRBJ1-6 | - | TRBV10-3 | TGTGCCATCAGTTCGACAGGGGAATCACCCCTCCACTTT | CAISSTGESPLHF
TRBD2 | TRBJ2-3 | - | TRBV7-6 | TGTGCCAGCAGCGCAGGGACTAGCGGGGGGCCCTACACAGATACGCAGTATTTT | CASSAGTSGGPYTDTQYF
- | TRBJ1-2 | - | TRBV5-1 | TGCGCCAGCAGCTTGGGACAGTTCAATGGCTACACCTTC | CASSLGQFNGYTF
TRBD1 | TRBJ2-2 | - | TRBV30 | TGTGCCTGGAACAGGGGCAGGATTGCCGGGGAGCTGTTTTTT | CAWNRGRIAGELFF
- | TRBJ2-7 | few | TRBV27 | TGTGCCAGCAGCCCGACCCAAAATTGGGGGGCCTACGAGCAGTACTTC | CASSPTQNWGAYEQYF
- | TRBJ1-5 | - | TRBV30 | TGTGCCTGGAGCGCTAGGGGGAGGTTTTATCAGCCCCAGCATTTT | CAWSARGRFYQPQHF